These 31 T cell receptor beta chains were sequenced from one sample in a study of T cell responses to AZD1222 COVID-19 vaccine (dated by TCRdb to about 2021). The protocol used for the library was the immunoSEQ multiplex PCR assay. TCRdb retrieved this table from immuneACCESS and kept in-frame rearrangements only. Not all clones are present; in checked studies, unresolved V genes account for under half, and no reason is known for the remainder. The sample includes approximately 77,000 clones, with 70% to 90% observed a single time. The ten biggest clones cover approximately 3.6% of the sample. Explained via the paper, the time point label denotes: about 28 days (+/-7) after the second vaccine dose. The sample here was peripheral blood, taken 28 days after the second AZD1222 dose. The receptor source for this set is an adult who received the AZD1222 COVID-19 vaccine.

CDR3 amino acids: CASSYTSSYEQYF. The CDR3 DNA is TGTGCCAGCAGCTATACGAGCTCCTACGAGCAGTACTTC. The J gene is TRBJ2-7, the V gene TRBV6-5; D unresolved. V shed 6 bases and J shed 0 bases, with 9 bases lying between them. This CDR3 has 13 residues. Germline assignment: CDR1 MNHEY and CDR2 SVGAGI.

As DNA, the CDR3 is TGTGCCAGCAGTTCCGCAGGCCTCACAGATACGCAGTATTTT. Protein: CASSSAGLTDTQYF. The genes are TRBV28 and TRBJ2-3; no reliable D call. Germline V gene data show CDR1 as MDHEN and CDR2 as SYDVKM. V shed 4 bases and J shed 2 bases, with 10 bases lying between them. CDR3 length: 14 residues.

The V and J genes are TRBV12-3 or TRBV12-4 and TRBJ2-7, with TRBD1 matching over 9 bases. CDR3 size: 12 residues. J gave up 11 bases and V 5 bases, and 7 bases lay outside the gene matches. Here the CDR3 DNA reads TGTGCCAGCAGTAGGGACAGGGCGTTGGAGTACTTC. Protein: CASSRDRALEYF.

Regarding this clone: The same CDR3 also results from other DNA sequences found in this sample. This chain joins TRBV3-1 (or the pseudogene TRBV3-2) and TRBJ1-6; possible D gene TRBD1, 6 bases. The CDR3 extends over 12 amino acids. Trimming cost V 1 base and J 14 bases, with 9 bases left between them. Germline CDR1 and CDR2: LGHDT and YNNKEL (reference sequence). CDR3 sequence (DNA): TGTGCCAGCAGCCAAGTGGGGGGCGCCCTCCACTTT. It specifies CASSQVGGALHF.

The chain joins TRBV3-1 (or the pseudogene TRBV3-2) to TRBJ2-1; 7 bases map to TRBD2. The length of the CDR3 is 14 residues. In germline, CDR1 is LGHDT, CDR2 YNNKEL (reference sequence). Trimming took 1 base from V and 13 from J; bases not matched to a gene: 10. The CDR3 DNA reads as TGTGCCAGCAGCCAAGTGGGGGGGTCAGTTCTTCAGTTCTTC. Protein: CASSQVGGSVLQFF.

The chain is built from TRBV11-2 and TRBJ2-2; D may be TRBD2 (5 bases). Trimming took 6 bases from V and 7 from J, leaving 12 bases between them. Per germline, CDR1 SGHAT and CDR2 FQNNGV. CDR3 length equals 13 residues. DNA for the CDR3: TGTGCCAGCAGACCAACTGCGGGCGGGGAGCTGTTTTTT. This encodes CASRPTAGGELFF.

This sequence joins TRBV15 and TRBJ1-6; TRBD1 agrees at 8 bases. This CDR3 has 15 amino acids. From germline, CDR1 is LNHNV and CDR2 YYDKDF (reference sequence). V was pared by 0 bases and J by 7 bases, with 2 bases of the junction left unmatched. The CDR3 nucleotides read TGTGCCACCAGCAGAGATGGGACAGGAAATTCACCCCTCCACTTT. It is translated as CATSRDGTGNSPLHF. The full variable domain, its missing parts supplied by reference TRBV15 and TRBJ1-6, is DAMVIQNPRYQVTQFGKPVTLSCSQTLNHNVMYWYQQKSSQAPKLLFHYYDKDFNNEADTPDNFQSRRPNTSFCFLDIRSPGLGDTAMYLCATSRDGTGNSPLHFGNGTRLTVT.

V usage is TRBV6-2 or TRBV6-3 and J usage is TRBJ1-2; TRBD1 agrees at 11 bases. Germline trimming cut 5 bases from V and 4 bases from J; bases unmatched to any gene: 18. This CDR3 spans 19 amino acids. CDR1 is MNHEY, CDR2 SVGEGT, per germline. CDR3 in DNA: TGTGCCAGCAGTACCTACCCCCGGACAGGGGGCAGTATTGTCTATGGCTACACCTTC. Residues: CASSTYPRTGGSIVYGYTF.

The J gene is TRBJ1-2, the V gene TRBV2; 10 nucleotides line up with TRBD1. Germline V gives CDR1 SNHLY, CDR2 FYNNEI. This CDR3 region has 14 residues. The V gene end was trimmed by 4 bases and the J gene end by 3 bases; junction bases not matched to a gene: 2. CDR3 DNA sequence: TGTGCCAGCAGTGCGGACAGGGGGGACTATGGCTACACCTTC. This sequence encodes CASSADRGDYGYTF.

The CDR3 sequence is CSARQGAGETQYF. In nucleotides, the CDR3 is TGCAGCGCTAGACAGGGGGCGGGGGAGACCCAGTACTTC. The chain employs TRBV29-1 and TRBJ2-5; 10 bases match TRBD1. CDR1 and CDR2 (germline): SQVTM, ANQGSEA. With V trimmed by 7 bases and J by 5 bases, 7 bases remained unmatched. This CDR3 spans 13 amino acids.

This clone has only one observation. This chain connects TRBV6-2 or TRBV6-3 to TRBJ2-1; no reliable D call. V lost 3 bases and J lost 3, with 6 bases in between. The CDR3 covers 13 residues. CDR1 is MNHEY and CDR2 is SVGEGT in the germline V gene. The CDR3 sequence is CASSYRYYNEQFF. CDR3 bases: TGTGCCAGCAGTTATCGGTACTACAATGAGCAGTTCTTC.

The rearrangement links TRBV6-5 to TRBJ1-1; a possible D gene is TRBD1 (5 bases). The V gene lost 0 bases and the J gene lost 0 bases, with 8 bases spanning the gap. Germline V gene data show CDR1 as MNHEY and CDR2 as SVGAGI. There are 15 residues in the CDR3. The CDR3 region has the DNA TGTGCCAGCAGTTACTCGAGAGGGGTGAACACTGAAGCTTTCTTT. This sequence encodes CASSYSRGVNTEAFF.

The chain is built from TRBV6-2 or TRBV6-3 and TRBJ1-2; 7 positions agree with TRBD1. This CDR3 contains 13 residues. V lost 2 bases, J lost 5 bases, and 2 bases stayed unmatched. Per the germline V gene, CDR1 is MNHEY and CDR2 is SVGEGT. This CDR3 reads CASSYKGAYGYTF. In DNA form, the CDR3 reads TGTGCCAGCAGTTACAAGGGGGCATATGGCTACACCTTC.

The rearrangement links TRBV10-2 to TRBJ1-5; 10 nucleotides line up with TRBD1. The CDR3 is 16 amino acids. Germline CDR1 WSHSY, CDR2 SAAADI. Unmatched junction bases numbered 10, after V lost 8 bases and J lost 3 bases. DNA for the CDR3: TGCGCCAGCGGTAACCGGGACAGGGGTGTCAATCAGCCCCAGCATTTT. It yields the protein CASGNRDRGVNQPQHF.

The chain has TRBV11-2 and TRBJ2-5, with TRBD2 matching 10 bases. Germline CDR1 reads SGHAT; CDR2 reads FQNNGV. Unmatched junction bases numbered 6, after V lost 6 bases and J lost 2 bases. This CDR3 contains 15 residues. This chain's CDR3 is CASSSSGGVQETQYF. In DNA form, the CDR3 reads TGTGCCAGCAGTTCTAGCGGGGGAGTACAAGAGACCCAGTACTTC.

The chain combines TRBV7-9 with TRBJ1-1; D is unresolved. CDR1 SEHNR and CDR2 FQNEAQ come from the germline V gene (reference sequence). This CDR3 comprises 14 residues. Trimming took 1 base from V and 4 from J, leaving 10 bases between them. CDR3 amino acids: CASSLEGMGTEAFF. CDR3 in DNA: TGTGCCAGCAGCTTAGAAGGGATGGGCACTGAAGCTTTCTTT.

This chain joins TRBV5-8 and TRBJ2-2; 9 nucleotides match TRBD1. The CDR3 covers 15 residues. J gave up 4 bases and V 4 bases, and 5 bases lay outside the gene matches. The V gene's germline CDR1 is SGHTS and CDR2 YDEGEE. Here the CDR3 reads CASSRRDRVTGELFF. In DNA form, the CDR3 reads TGTGCCAGCAGCCGAAGGGACAGGGTCACCGGGGAGCTGTTTTTT.

The chain uses TRBV5-1 and TRBJ1-1; D is uncertain. V dropped 4 bases and J dropped 2 bases, with 9 bases sitting between them. The CDR3 has 13 residues. The germline V gene encodes CDR1 SGHRS and CDR2 YFSETQ. The CDR3 loop is CASSDRSNTEAFF. CDR3 bases: TGCGCCAGCAGCGATCGGAGTAACACTGAAGCTTTCTTT.

The chain uses TRBV3-1 (or the pseudogene TRBV3-2) and TRBJ1-2; D uncertain. Germline CDR1 is LGHDT and CDR2 is YNNKEL (reference sequence). CDR3 length: 14 residues. The ends were cut back, 2 bases at V and 8 bases at J, with 15 bases in the middle. The CDR3 here is CASSQSPRRKGYTF. DNA of the CDR3: TGTGCCAGCAGCCAATCACCCCGACGTAAAGGCTACACCTTC.

The chain uses TRBV9 and TRBJ1-5; D gene uncertain. This CDR3 comprises 15 residues. The germline V gene encodes CDR1 SGDLS and CDR2 YYNGEE. V was cut by 5 bases and J by 1 base, with 13 bases left in between. The CDR3 DNA is TGTGCCAGCAGTGAGACGAGCAGCAGCAATCAGCCCCAGCATTTT. Translated, it gives CASSETSSSNQPQHF.

This clone showed up just a few times. In DNA, the CDR3 is TGCAGTGCTAGTGATGGAACAGCTAATGAAAAACTGTTTTTT. It yields the protein CSASDGTANEKLFF. The V and J genes are TRBV20-1 and TRBJ1-4; D is ambiguous. The CDR3 loop spans 14 amino acids. Trimming removed 3 bases from V and 3 bases from J, with 11 bases in between. Germline V gene sequence: CDR1 DFQATT, CDR2 SNEGSKA (reference sequence).

V gene TRBV5-1 combines with J gene TRBJ1-1; D unclear. This CDR3 comprises 14 residues. The V end lost 4 bases, the J end lost 5 bases, and 15 bases lay between the germline ends. Per germline, CDR1 SGHRS and CDR2 YFSETQ. The CDR3: CASSAGRGVTEAFF. The CDR3 DNA follows: TGCGCCAGCAGCGCCGGACGGGGAGTAACTGAAGCTTTCTTT.

This chain joins TRBV5-1 and TRBJ2-7, with D possibly being TRBD1 or TRBD2 (5 bases each). The V and J ends lost 4 bases and 4 bases respectively, with 18 bases between them. Germline CDR1 SGHRS, CDR2 YFSETQ. The CDR3 is 15 amino acids. CDR3 sequence (DNA): TGCGCCAGCAGCACAGGACTCCAAACCAAATACGAGCAGTACTTC. It specifies CASSTGLQTKYEQYF.

The chain employs TRBV19 and TRBJ1-3; 7 bases are shared with TRBD1. J gave up 4 bases and V 7 bases, and 7 bases lay outside the gene matches. In germline, CDR1 is LNHDA, CDR2 SQIVND (reference sequence). The CDR3 extends over 14 amino acids. The DNA of the CDR3 is TGTGCCAGTAAACCCGGGACAGCAGGAAACACCATATATTTT. Residues: CASKPGTAGNTIYF.

Written as DNA, the CDR3 is TGTGCCTGGAGTGTAAAAGCCACAGGGGGCGTCGGGAGTCTGTCTGAAGCTTTCTTT. Protein product: CAWSVKATGGVGSLSEAFF. The rearrangement uses TRBV30 and TRBJ1-1; 9 bases match TRBD1. V gave up 0 bases and J gave up 6 bases; unmatched junction bases: 20. Germline assignment: CDR1 GTSNPN and CDR2 SVGIG (reference sequence). The CDR3 contains 19 residues.

CDR3 nucleotides: TGTGCCAGCAGCTTAGGAGGGACGATATCCTACGAGCAGTACTTC. Its protein is CASSLGGTISYEQYF. V is TRBV7-2 and J is TRBJ2-7; possibly TRBD1 or TRBD2 for D (5 bases each). CDR3 length: 15 amino acids. From germline, CDR1 is SGHTA and CDR2 FQGNSA. Trimming stripped 1 base from V and 1 base from J, with 11 bases between.

V gene TRBV4-1 combines with J gene TRBJ1-1; unclear D gene. The V end was cut by 1 base, the J end by 4 bases, with 16 bases between. The germline gives CDR1 MGHRA, CDR2 YSYEKL. The CDR3 contains 16 residues. CDR3 DNA sequence: TGCGCCAGCAGCCAAGGGGAGGGAGCAGGCGGCACTGAAGCTTTCTTT. This translates into CASSQGEGAGGTEAFF.

The CDR3 DNA reads as TGTGCCAGCAGTTTCACAGGGGTCATGAACACTGAAGCTTTCTTT. This gives the protein CASSFTGVMNTEAFF. This chain connects TRBV28 to TRBJ1-1, with 7 bases that match TRBD1. V shed 3 bases, J shed 0 bases, and the junction held 4 bases outside the gene matches. The length of the CDR3 is 15 residues. Per the germline V gene, CDR1 is MDHEN and CDR2 is SYDVKM.

The J gene is TRBJ2-7, the V gene TRBV11-2; no definite D call. CDR3 length: 12 amino acids. Germline V CDR1 and CDR2: SGHAT, FQNNGV. V lost 3 bases and J 3 bases, leaving 6 bases between the germline ends. The DNA of the CDR3 is TGTGCCAGCAGCTTCTCTGGCTACGAGCAGTACTTC. Amino acid sequence: CASSFSGYEQYF.

This chain joins TRBV7-6 and TRBJ2-7; 11 bases are a match to TRBD2. Unmatched junction bases numbered 5, after V lost 4 bases and J lost 0 bases. Germline lookup yields CDR1 SGHVS and CDR2 FNYEAQ. This CDR3 has 16 amino acids. DNA of the CDR3: TGTGCCAGCAGCTCCCGACTAGCGGGAAGCTCCTACGAGCAGTACTTC. This codes for CASSSRLAGSSYEQYF.

By proportion, this clone is medium-sized (0.01 to 0.1%). V gene TRBV19 combines with J gene TRBJ1-6; TRBD1 aligns across 11 bases. CDR1 is LNHDA and CDR2 is SQIVND in the germline V gene (reference sequence). V was clipped by 5 bases and J by 6 bases; unmatched bases: 3. The CDR3 consists of 15 residues. The CDR3 nucleotides are TGTGCCAGTAGTGCCGGGACAGGGGGTAATTCACCCCTCCACTTT. Amino acid sequence: CASSAGTGGNSPLHF. Full variable domain (outside the CDR3, taken from reference TRBV19 and TRBJ1-6): DGGITQSPKYLFRKEGQNVTLSCEQNLNHDAMYWYRQDPGQGLRLIYYSQIVNDFQKGDIAEGYSVSREKKESFPLTVTSAQKNPTAFYLCASSAGTGGNSPLHFGNGTRLTVT.